Listed below are T cell receptor beta chains from one sample, sequenced in a study of Graves' ophthalmopathy and Graves' hyperthyroidism. TCRdb re-called the multiplex PCR reads with MiXCR, one entry per CDR3 protein. The top ten clones hold roughly 3.2% of a sample with roughly 420,000 distinct CDR3 sequences, 20% to 25% of them seen once. The sequenced sample consisted of peripheral blood. These receptor sequences come from a woman aged 18-30 years with stable Graves' hyperthyroidism. The CDR3 runs from the conserved cysteine through the conserved F or W. The D gene is left open where the match is weak. Size tells how often a clone was seen (once, few, many) or the class of an expanded clone, and some rows leave it out.

D	J	V	size	length	CDR3	DNA
TRBD2	TRBJ2-5	TRBV7-3	many	15	CASSMFGTSQETQYF	TGTGCCAGCAGCATGTTTGGGACTAGCCAAGAGACCCAGTACTTC
-	TRBJ1-5	TRBV6-2/TRBV6-3	-	21	CASSYPPWGTGASAANQPQHF	TGTGCCAGCAGTTACCCGCCCTGGGGGACCGGGGCTTCCGCGGCAAATCAGCCCCAGCATTTT
TRBD2	TRBJ2-5	TRBV10-1	-	19	CASKSSPSRGSGVQETQYF	TGCGCCAGCAAATCATCCCCTTCCAGGGGTAGCGGGGTCCAGGAGACCCAGTACTTC
TRBD1	TRBJ1-1	TRBV30	many	14	CAWSVLYQGVEAFF	TGTGCCTGGAGTGTACTATACCAGGGGGTTGAAGCTTTCTTT
-	TRBJ2-7	TRBV20-1	-	13	CSAKDNRYYEQYF	TGCAGTGCTAAGGACAATCGCTACTACGAGCAGTACTTC
-	TRBJ2-2	TRBV7-2	-	14	CASSLNRQNGELCF	TGTGCCAGCAGCTTGAACAGACAAAACGGGGAGCTGTGTTTT
-	TRBJ1-1	TRBV15	-	13	CATSRDTGPEAFF	TGTGCCACCAGCAGAGATACAGGGCCTGAAGCTTTCTTT
-	TRBJ1-3	TRBV18	many	14	CASADNEGGNTIYF	TGTGCCAGCGCCGACAACGAAGGGGGAAACACCATATATTTT
-	TRBJ1-1	TRBV6-5	many	16	CASSYTGGGVNTEAFF	TGTGCCAGCAGTTACACCGGGGGAGGGGTGAACACTGAAGCTTTCTTT
-	TRBJ2-7	TRBV4-1	-	14	CASSLSRNPYEQYF	TGTGCCAGCAGTTTATCTCGGAACCCTTACGAGCAGTACTTC
TRBD2	TRBJ2-4	TRBV19	many	16	CASSMTAGGPINIQYF	TGTGCCAGTAGTATGACGGCGGGAGGGCCCATAAACATTCAGTACTTC
-	TRBJ2-7	TRBV30	-	14	CAWSAIDGSYEQYF	TGTGCCTGGAGCGCTATCGACGGATCCTACGAGCAGTACTTC
-	TRBJ1-2	TRBV12-3/TRBV12-4	many	13	CASSRAALEGYTF	TGTGCCAGCAGTCGGGCCGCCCTGGAGGGCTACACCTTC
TRBD2	TRBJ2-5	TRBV19	many	14	CASSIGRRLETQYF	TGTGCCAGTAGTATCGGGAGGAGGTTAGAGACCCAGTACTTC
-	TRBJ1-2	TRBV20-1	many	12	CSAEDPRNGYTF	TGCAGTGCGGAGGACCCTAGGAATGGCTACACCTTC
-	TRBJ1-1	TRBV6-5	many	15	CASSYSSQTNTEAFF	TGTGCCAGCAGTTACTCTTCGCAGACGAACACTGAAGCTTTCTTT
-	TRBJ2-7	TRBV20-1	-	12	CSARRVFYEQYF	TGCAGTGCTAGGAGGGTATTCTACGAGCAGTACTTC
-	TRBJ2-7	TRBV6-2/TRBV6-3	-	16	CASSYHRDWSSYEQYF	TGTGCCAGCAGTTATCACCGGGACTGGAGCTCCTACGAGCAGTACTTC
-	TRBJ1-1	TRBV15	many	13	CATSRGGGTEAFF	TGTGCCACCAGCAGAGGCGGTGGGACTGAAGCTTTCTTT
TRBD1	TRBJ1-1	TRBV28	once	12	CASSLGQGETFF	TGTGCCAGCAGCCTCGGACAGGGGGAAACTTTCTTT
-	TRBJ1-1	TRBV6-6	many	19	CASSFPNPGTYPGSTEAFF	TGTGCCAGCAGTTTCCCGAACCCCGGCACCTACCCGGGGAGCACTGAAGCTTTCTTT
-	TRBJ1-1	TRBV5-6	many	16	CASTTFMGQTNTEAFF	TGTGCCAGCACCACTTTTATGGGACAAACGAACACTGAAGCTTTCTTT
-	TRBJ2-7	TRBV18	-	15	CASSLPGRGSYEQYF	TGTGCCAGCTCACTTCCAGGGAGAGGATCCTACGAGCAGTACTTC
TRBD1	TRBJ1-5	TRBV7-8	many	15	CASSSREGQPKPQHF	TGTGCCAGCAGCTCCAGAGAGGGACAGCCAAAACCCCAGCATTTT
TRBD1	TRBJ2-4	TRBV27	many	14	CASSRRGLGSIKYF	TGTGCCAGCAGTCGCAGGGGGCTCGGTAGCATTAAGTACTTC
TRBD1	TRBJ1-3	TRBV20-1	-	16	CSARVPIDREGNTIYF	TGCAGTGCTAGAGTTCCCATTGACAGGGAGGGAAACACCATATATTTT
TRBD1	TRBJ1-2	TRBV6-5	many	15	CASSYAPRGLGGYTF	TGTGCCAGCAGTTACGCCCCCAGGGGGCTTGGTGGCTACACCTTC